The present TCR beta chain was sequenced within a study of tumor-infiltrating lymphocytes in primary liver carcinoma. V was trimmed by 1 base and J by 3 bases, leaving 23 bases between them. Germline loops: CDR1 SGHRS, CDR2 YFSETQ. The CDR3 is made up of 18 amino acids. The researchers obtained blood RNA from unsorted whole blood and also extracted germline DNA. The patients lived with chronic HBV infection and had not yet received any treatment. Total RNA amounting to 500 ng was the source from which TCR beta cDNA was made with a constant-region primer. Slightly modified ARM-PCR, run as three nested multiplex PCR rounds, produced the TCR beta libraries. It was with TRBV1-TRBV30 forward primers and a C-beta reverse primer that the first two PCR rounds were run, at about 10 cycles each. TCRdb re-called the multiplex PCR reads with MiXCR, one entry per CDR3 protein. Here the sample spans hundreds of thousands of distinct CDR3 sequences, around 50% being singletons.

There are a few counts of this clonotype. The sequenced sample consisted of peripheral blood. This TCR derives from a woman in her twenties or thirties with primary liver carcinoma and hepatitis B virus infection. The chain joins TRBV5-1 to TRBJ2-7; D possibly corresponds to TRBD2 (6 bases). The CDR3 region is CASSLSPPNRAGDYEQYF. As DNA, the CDR3 is TGCGCCAGCAGCTTGTCGCCCCCAAATCGAGCGGGCGACTACGAGCAGTACTTC.